The 30 T cell receptor beta chains below all came from one sample that was sequenced in a study of blood T cell repertoires in COVID-19. The data were produced by immunoSEQ multiplex PCR, yet TCRdb's version contains in-frame clones alone and is incomplete. Of 90,000 to 130,000 clones detected, approximately 78% appear once; the ten largest clones hold approximately 7.9%. The specimen sequenced was peripheral blood. These receptor sequences come from a man aged 65 to 85 with acute or convalescent COVID-19.

This clone was counted many times. The chain recombines TRBV9 with TRBJ1-2; D might be TRBD1 (5 bases). Trimming left V 4 bases short and J 6 bases short, with 16 bases between. In germline, CDR1 is SGDLS, CDR2 YYNGEE. The CDR3 loop spans 14 amino acids. CDR3 amino acids: CASSRFAGGDGYTF. CDR3 nucleotides: TGTGCCAGCAGCCGCTTTGCGGGAGGGGATGGCTACACCTTC.

The gene calls are TRBV2 and TRBJ2-7; the match to TRBD2 covers 10 bases. Germline values: CDR1 SNHLY, CDR2 FYNNEI. This CDR3 spans 14 amino acids. V shed 6 bases, J shed 1 base, and the junction held 3 bases outside the gene matches. The DNA of the CDR3 is TGTGCCAGCAGGCGGACTAGCGGATCCTACGAGCAGTACTTC. Its protein product is CASRRTSGSYEQYF.

This CDR3 is CASSLPAGGQETQYF. CDR3 coding DNA: TGTGCCAGCAGCCTCCCAGCGGGAGGGCAAGAGACCCAGTACTTC. The rearrangement joins TRBV5-4 to TRBJ2-5; 10 bases are shared with TRBD2. Per germline, CDR1 SGHNT and CDR2 YYREEE (reference sequence). V trimming: 4 bases; J trimming: 2 bases; junction bases outside the gene matches: 5. The CDR3 covers 15 residues.

The V and J genes are TRBV19 and TRBJ2-4; D perhaps matches TRBD2 (6 bases). Germline CDR1 is LNHDA and CDR2 is SQIVND (reference sequence). Trimming pared 4 bases from V and 8 bases from J, leaving 18 bases between. CDR3 size: 15 residues. As DNA, the CDR3 is TGTGCCAGTAGTACCCCATCTAGCGTGAGGGACATTCAGTACTTC. This encodes CASSTPSSVRDIQYF.

This clone appeared once. The V and J genes are TRBV29-1 and TRBJ1-1, with a weak D call TRBD1 (5 bases). V lost 5 bases and J lost 10, with 20 bases in between. CDR3 length: 13 amino acids. From germline, CDR1 is SQVTM and CDR2 ANQGSEA. The CDR3 spells CSVSSDIGGTAFF. The DNA of the CDR3 is TGCAGCGTTAGTTCGGACATAGGAGGGACAGCTTTCTTT.

CDR3 protein: CASRQGQGNTIYF. In DNA, the CDR3 is TGTGCCAGTCGCCAGGGGCAGGGAAACACCATATATTTT. The rearrangement uses TRBV19 and TRBJ1-3, with D possibly TRBD1 on 6 matching bases. Per germline, CDR1 LNHDA and CDR2 SQIVND (reference sequence). V lost 8 bases, J lost 4 bases, and 12 bases lay in between. The CDR3 has 13 amino acids.

The chain recombines TRBV9 with TRBJ2-3; D is perhaps TRBD2 (6 bases). Trimming removed 0 bases at V and 7 bases at J, with 15 bases between. Germline loops: CDR1 SGDLS, CDR2 YYNGEE. The CDR3 is 15 residues long. CDR3 coding DNA: TGTGCCAGCAGCGTAGGGATTGGGGAGGCAAATACGCAGTATTTT. It translates to CASSVGIGEANTQYF.

This sequence joins TRBV9 and TRBJ2-1; 11 bases line up with TRBD2. CDR3 length: 15 amino acids. CDR1 and CDR2 from the germline V gene are SGDLS and YYNGEE. The V gene end was trimmed by 3 bases and the J gene end by 7 bases; junction bases not matched to a gene: 6. This CDR3 is CASSALAGAVNEQFF. CDR3 DNA sequence: TGTGCCAGCAGCGCACTAGCGGGGGCGGTGAATGAGCAGTTCTTC. Variable domain in full (rest from reference TRBV9 and TRBJ2-1): DSGVTQTPKHLITATGQRVTLRCSPRSGDLSVYWYQQSLDQGLQFLIQYYNGEERAKGNILERFSAQQFPDLHSELNLSSLELGDSALYFCASSALAGAVNEQFFGPGTRLTVL.

A single count supports this clone. The chain uses TRBV28 and TRBJ2-1; D perhaps matches TRBD1 (5 bases). Trimming pared 5 bases from V and 5 bases from J, leaving 10 bases between. This CDR3 spans 13 amino acids. Looked up from germline, CDR1 is MDHEN and CDR2 is SYDVKM. The CDR3 protein is CASSRGRDNEQFF. Here the CDR3 DNA reads TGTGCCAGCAGTAGGGGCCGGGACAATGAGCAGTTCTTC.

The rearrangement uses TRBV19 and TRBJ2-6; D call uncertain. Trimming removed 7 bases from V and 0 bases from J, with 13 bases in between. In germline, CDR1 is LNHDA, CDR2 SQIVND (reference sequence). The CDR3 sequence is 16 residues long. This CDR3 is CASTASRISGANVLTF. In nucleotides, the CDR3 is TGTGCCAGTACCGCCTCGCGAATCTCTGGGGCCAACGTCCTGACTTTC.

A single count supports this clone. The gene calls are TRBV11-2 and TRBJ1-5; unclear D gene. Per germline, CDR1 SGHAT and CDR2 FQNNGV. The germline V and J ends were trimmed by 7 bases and 6 bases, with 19 bases remaining between them. CDR3 size: 15 residues. CDR3 in amino acids: CASTPDTAGGQPQHF. The CDR3 bases are TGTGCCAGCACCCCCGACACGGCGGGAGGTCAGCCCCAGCATTTT.

The rearrangement joins TRBV2 to TRBJ1-5, with 7 bases identical to TRBD1. Germline CDR1 and CDR2: SNHLY and FYNNEI. V lost 4 bases, J lost 0 bases, and 0 bases stayed unmatched. The CDR3 loop spans 14 amino acids. The CDR3 DNA follows: TGTGCCAGCAGTGGGGACAGTAGCAATCAGCCCCAGCATTTT. Translation: CASSGDSSNQPQHF. Combining the CDR3 with reference TRBV2 and TRBJ1-5 gives the whole variable domain EPEVTQTPSHQVTQMGQEVILRCVPISNHLYFYWYRQILGQKVEFLVSFYNNEISEKSEIFDDQFSVERPDGSNFTLKIRSTKLEDSAMYFCASSGDSSNQPQHFGDGTRLSIL.

This clone has only a few counts. V is TRBV5-1 and J is TRBJ2-7; TRBD1 might be the D (5 bases). In germline, CDR1 is SGHRS, CDR2 YFSETQ. CDR3 length equals 18 residues. The V end was cut by 2 bases, the J end by 0 bases, with 21 bases between. CDR3 coding DNA: TGCGCCAGCAGCTTTAAATCACAGGTCACCTCTAGCTCCTACGAGCAGTACTTC. It translates to CASSFKSQVTSSSYEQYF.

The chain combines TRBV7-9 with TRBJ2-2; 13 bases match TRBD2. Per germline, CDR1 SEHNR and CDR2 FQNEAQ (reference sequence). The CDR3 runs 17 residues. V dropped 5 bases and J dropped 3; count of bases not matched to a gene: 6. As DNA, the CDR3 is TGTGCCAGCAGCCTCCGGGGACTAGCGGGACACACCGGGGAGCTGTTTTTT. It translates to CASSLRGLAGHTGELFF.

The CDR3 DNA is TGTGCCACCAGTGATTCCCTCAGGGGGCATAGCAATCAGCCCCAGCATTTT. Protein sequence: CATSDSLRGHSNQPQHF. The chain combines TRBV24-1 with TRBJ1-5; TRBD1 agrees at 8 bases. The CDR3 has 17 residues. CDR1 is KGHDR, CDR2 SFDVKD, per germline. V dropped 2 bases and J dropped 0; count of bases not matched to a gene: 5.

The chain uses TRBV29-1 and TRBJ2-2, with 10 nucleotides matching TRBD1. This CDR3 region has 13 residues. Trimming removed 4 bases from V and 6 bases from J; junction bases left unmatched: 2. Germline CDR1 and CDR2: SQVTM and ANQGSEA. The CDR3 protein is CSVVGQGSGELFF. The CDR3 DNA follows: TGCAGCGTTGTGGGACAGGGGTCCGGGGAGCTGTTTTTT.

The chain links TRBV2 to TRBJ1-1, with a weak D call TRBD1 (6 bases). In germline, CDR1 is SNHLY, CDR2 FYNNEI. V lost 6 bases to trimming and J lost 0 bases, with 11 bases between them. The CDR3 consists of 14 residues. The CDR3 here is CASSNRAMNTEAFF. In DNA, the CDR3 is TGTGCCAGCAGCAACAGGGCTATGAACACTGAAGCTTTCTTT.

The chain uses TRBV30 and TRBJ1-6; no firm D call. The CDR3 sequence is 14 residues long. The germline V gene encodes CDR1 GTSNPN and CDR2 SVGIG (reference sequence). Trimming shortened V by 5 bases and J by 0 bases, and 8 bases separated the two germline ends. The CDR3 bases are TGTGCCTGGCGTCCGAGCTCCTATAATTCACCCCTCCACTTT. Its protein product is CAWRPSSYNSPLHF.

This clone was counted between two and nine times. The chain uses TRBV5-1 and TRBJ1-2, with D possibly being TRBD1 (5 bases). The CDR3 consists of 15 residues. Germline loops: CDR1 SGHRS, CDR2 YFSETQ. Trimming removed 7 bases from V and 0 bases from J, with 16 bases in between. The CDR3 protein is CASAGGERSNYGYTF. In DNA form, the CDR3 reads TGCGCCAGCGCCGGGGGGGAACGGTCTAACTATGGCTACACCTTC.

The CDR3 loop reads CASGDRAGNQPQHF. For the CDR3, the DNA is TGCGCCAGCGGGGACAGGGCGGGCAATCAGCCCCAGCATTTT. V gene TRBV10-2 combines with J gene TRBJ1-5; 9 positions agree with TRBD1. The CDR3 runs 14 residues. Germline lookup yields CDR1 WSHSY and CDR2 SAAADI. The trim removed 8 bases at V and 2 bases at J, leaving 4 bases unmatched.

The chain has TRBV19 and TRBJ2-2; TRBD1 aligns across 11 bases. V dropped 8 bases and J dropped 7; count of bases not matched to a gene: 12. Germline V gives CDR1 LNHDA, CDR2 SQIVND (reference sequence). The CDR3 contains 16 residues. The CDR3 loop reads CASDTSDRGLYGELFF. CDR3 DNA: TGTGCCAGTGATACTTCGGACAGGGGGCTGTACGGGGAGCTGTTTTTT.

This clone was seen at least ten times. V and J are TRBV6-5 and TRBJ2-7; 8 nucleotides agree with TRBD1. The CDR3 sequence is 14 residues long. The V gene end was trimmed by 2 bases and the J gene end by 6 bases; junction bases not matched to a gene: 6. Germline CDR1 and CDR2: MNHEY and SVGAGI. The CDR3 nucleotides read TGTGCCAGCAGTTACCGTTTTACAGGGGGCGAGCAGTACTTC. Its protein is CASSYRFTGGEQYF.

CDR3 protein: CASSPGPSGTYEQYF. CDR3 sequence (DNA): TGTGCCAGCAGCCCAGGCCCATCTGGAACCTACGAGCAGTACTTC. V and J are TRBV3-1 (or the pseudogene TRBV3-2) and TRBJ2-7; D is unclear. V lost 4 bases to trimming and J lost 2 bases, with 15 bases between them. The V gene's germline CDR1 is LGHDT and CDR2 YNNKEL (reference sequence). CDR3 length equals 15 residues.

The chain uses TRBV6-1 and TRBJ2-7; 11 bases agree with TRBD1. This CDR3 comprises 15 residues. The germline V gene encodes CDR1 MNHNS and CDR2 SASEGT. The J segment lost 3 bases and the V segment lost 6 bases, leaving 7 bases of the junction unmatched. The DNA of the CDR3 is TGTGCCAGCAGGAAAGGACAGGGGGCTTTCTACGAGCAGTACTTC. This encodes CASRKGQGAFYEQYF.

J is TRBJ1-2 and V is TRBV19, with TRBD1 matching over 9 bases. The germline gives CDR1 LNHDA, CDR2 SQIVND (reference sequence). The CDR3 is 16 residues long. V lost 6 bases, J lost 6 bases, and 14 bases stayed unmatched. The chain's CDR3 is CASSPNPGTGSHGYTF. The CDR3 DNA follows: TGTGCCAGTAGCCCGAACCCCGGGACAGGGTCTCATGGCTACACCTTC.

The chain uses TRBV5-1 and TRBJ2-7, with 14 bases fitting TRBD2. J was trimmed by 6 bases and V by 5 bases; bases with no gene match: 13. This CDR3 spans 17 amino acids. Germline lookup yields CDR1 SGHRS and CDR2 YFSETQ. Written as DNA, the CDR3 is TGCGCCAGCAGTTACGGGACTAGCGGGAGAAATAGCGGCGAGCAGTACTTC. Protein sequence: CASSYGTSGRNSGEQYF.

J is TRBJ2-7 and V is TRBV9; tentative D call: TRBD2 (5 bases). CDR1 and CDR2 from the germline V gene are SGDLS and YYNGEE. The CDR3 sequence is 14 residues long. The V and J ends lost 0 bases and 6 bases respectively, with 13 bases between them. CDR3 protein: CASSVGVAEGEQYF. The CDR3 region has the DNA TGTGCCAGCAGCGTAGGAGTAGCTGAGGGCGAGCAGTACTTC.

This chain connects TRBV7-9 to TRBJ1-2; 10 nucleotides line up with TRBD1. Trimming took 8 bases from V and 6 from J; bases not matched to a gene: 6. Germline V gives CDR1 SEHNR, CDR2 FQNEAQ (reference sequence). This CDR3 is 13 amino acids long. The CDR3 sequence is CASGDRGMDGYTF. The CDR3 DNA sequence: TGTGCCAGCGGGGACAGGGGAATGGATGGCTACACCTTC.

This chain connects TRBV15 to TRBJ1-1; D remains ambiguous. CDR1 LNHNV and CDR2 YYDKDF come from the germline V gene (reference sequence). The CDR3 totals 16 residues. Trimming left V 1 base short and J 1 base short, with 13 bases between. The CDR3 spells CATSRGKRVENTEAFF. The DNA for the CDR3 is TGTGCCACCAGCAGAGGAAAGCGGGTGGAGAACACTGAAGCTTTCTTT.

The chain joins TRBV5-4 to TRBJ1-2; D gene ambiguous. V gave up 6 bases and J gave up 3 bases, with 15 bases separating them. Germline V gene lookup returns CDR1 SGHNT and CDR2 YYREEE (reference sequence). The CDR3 is 14 residues long. The CDR3 bases are TGTGCCAGCAACCCCGGGGTGAGCGACTATGGCTACACCTTC. Translated, it gives CASNPGVSDYGYTF. The full variable domain, its missing parts supplied by reference TRBV5-4 and TRBJ1-2, is ETGVTQSPTHLIKTRGQQVTLRCSSQSGHNTVSWYQQALGQGPQFIFQYYREEENGRGNFPPRFSGLQFPNYSSELNVNALELDDSALYLCASNPGVSDYGYTFGSGTRLTVV.